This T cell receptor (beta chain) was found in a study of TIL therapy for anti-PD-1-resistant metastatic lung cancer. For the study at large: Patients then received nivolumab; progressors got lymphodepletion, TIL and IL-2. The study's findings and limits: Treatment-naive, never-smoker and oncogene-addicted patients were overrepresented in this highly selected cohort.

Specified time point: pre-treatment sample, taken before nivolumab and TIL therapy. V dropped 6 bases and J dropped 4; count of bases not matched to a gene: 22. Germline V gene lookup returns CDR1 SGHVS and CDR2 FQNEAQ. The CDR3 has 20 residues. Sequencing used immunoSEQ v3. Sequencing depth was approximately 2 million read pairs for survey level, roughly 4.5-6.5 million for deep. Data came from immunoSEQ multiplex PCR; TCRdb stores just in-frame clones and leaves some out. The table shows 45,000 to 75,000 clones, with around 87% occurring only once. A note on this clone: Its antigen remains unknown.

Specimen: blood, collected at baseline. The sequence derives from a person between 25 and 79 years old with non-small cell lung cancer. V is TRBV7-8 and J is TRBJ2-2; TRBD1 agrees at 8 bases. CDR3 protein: CASSPARWRGSTGGTGELFF. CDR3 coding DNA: TGTGCCAGCAGTCCCGCCCGTTGGAGGGGAAGTACAGGGGGCACCGGGGAGCTGTTTTTT.